A single TCR beta chain is shown here with its context. The sample is drawn from a study of shared clonotypes between healthy human individuals. The J segment lost 0 bases and the V segment lost 1 base, leaving 6 bases of the junction unmatched. In germline, CDR1 is SGHDT, CDR2 YYEEEE. CDR3 length: 16 amino acids. Libraries were prepared by immunoSEQ multiplex PCR; TCRdb keeps only in-frame clonotypes and omits some of them. Of around 530,000 clones in the sample, around 78% were seen once. Sequenced sample: PBMCs. V and J are TRBV5-6 and TRBJ2-5, with 7 nucleotides matching TRBD2. The receptor was derived from a woman aged 40 to 50 in good health. Some clones in this sample may be carry-over from other donors' samples. CDR3 sequence: CASSLNSGLYQETQYF. In DNA form, the CDR3 reads TGTGCCAGCAGCTTGAATAGCGGGCTATACCAAGAGACCCAGTACTTC.